These T cell receptor beta chains were read from a single sample in a study of CD8 T cells in ankylosing spondylitis. One entry per CDR3 protein results from TCRdb running MiXCR on the 5' RACE reads. The data show 100,000 to 150,000 distinct CDR3 sequences, roughly 8.8% seen once. Sequenced material: blood, either unsorted or a sorted T cell fraction (not recorded which). These receptors were taken from a male donor with ankylosing spondylitis or in good health (not recorded which). The CDR3 runs from the conserved cysteine through the conserved F or W. The order of the fields is J gene, D gene, V gene, clone size, CDR3 protein, CDR3 DNA. D genes are given only for firm matches. Clone size, where shown, is once, few, many, or a class for clones that have expanded.

>TRBJ1-5|-|TRBV7-9|few
CASSLGSNNQPQHF
TGTGCCAGCAGCTTAGGATCCAACAATCAGCCCCAGCATTTT
>TRBJ2-7|TRBD2|TRBV4-2|many
CASSESGSKYEQYF
TGTGCCAGCAGCGAGAGCGGGAGTAAATACGAGCAGTACTTC
>TRBJ2-5|-|TRBV5-6|-
CASSSQLVLGETQYF
TGTGCCAGCAGCAGCCAACTAGTTCTCGGAGAGACCCAGTACTTC
>TRBJ1-1|TRBD1|TRBV7-6|many
CASSEGQRSTEAFF
TGTGCCAGCAGCGAGGGACAGCGTAGCACTGAAGCTTTCTTT
>TRBJ2-1|-|TRBV7-6|many
CASSLGSANEQFF
TGTGCCAGCAGCTTAGGTAGTGCCAATGAGCAGTTCTTC
>TRBJ2-5|TRBD2|TRBV7-9|many
CASSSGLAGEMSPAQYF
TGTGCCAGCAGCTCCGGACTAGCGGGAGAGATGTCGCCGGCCCAGTACTTC
>TRBJ2-5|-|TRBV12-3/TRBV12-4|few
CASSPSFRGTQYF
TGTGCCAGCAGTCCTAGCTTTCGGGGGACCCAGTACTTC
>TRBJ1-1|TRBD1|TRBV7-2|many
CASSLRQGYTEAFF
TGTGCCAGCAGCTTACGACAGGGGTACACTGAAGCTTTCTTT
>TRBJ1-2|TRBD1|TRBV7-3|few
CASSRSGTEDGYTF
TGTGCCAGCAGCCGATCCGGGACAGAAGATGGCTACACCTTC
>TRBJ2-3|TRBD2|TRBV29-1|-
CSVERASGSTDTQYF
TGCAGCGTCGAGAGGGCTAGCGGGAGCACAGATACGCAGTATTTT
>TRBJ2-7|-|TRBV12-3/TRBV12-4|many
CASSLLGFEQYF
TGTGCCAGCAGTTTATTAGGGTTCGAGCAGTACTTC
>TRBJ2-1|TRBD2|TRBV12-3/TRBV12-4|few
CASSFRPGLGAYNEQFF
TGTGCCAGCAGTTTCCGTCCGGGACTAGGGGCCTACAATGAGCAGTTCTTC
>TRBJ2-4|TRBD1|TRBV19|many
CASQNTRTGKNIQYF
TGTGCCAGTCAAAATACGAGGACAGGGAAAAACATTCAGTACTTC
>TRBJ1-2|TRBD1|TRBV6-1|few
CASSRLGAGGGGYTF
TGTGCCAGCAGTCGCCTCGGCGCAGGGGGGGGTGGCTACACCTTC
>TRBJ2-1|-|TRBV20-1|many
CSARVGVRNEQFF
TGCAGTGCTAGGGTGGGAGTTCGCAATGAGCAGTTCTTC
>TRBJ2-7|TRBD2|TRBV7-2|many
CASSLIAGGAYEQYF
TGTGCCAGCAGCCTAATAGCGGGAGGAGCCTACGAGCAGTACTTC
>TRBJ2-5|-|TRBV5-6|many
CASSPHSRELQETQYF
TGTGCCAGCAGCCCACACAGCCGGGAGCTCCAAGAGACCCAGTACTTC
>TRBJ1-1|-|TRBV24-1|many
CATSDSRAGTEAFF
TGTGCCACCAGTGACTCGCGGGCAGGAACTGAAGCTTTCTTT
>TRBJ2-1|TRBD2|TRBV20-1|many
CSARESSGSPEFF
TGCAGTGCTAGAGAATCAAGCGGGAGCCCAGAATTCTTC
>TRBJ2-5|-|TRBV5-1|many
CASSLAGDIQETQYF
TGCGCCAGCAGCTTGGCTGGGGACATCCAAGAGACCCAGTACTTC
>TRBJ2-7|TRBD1|TRBV5-1|many
CASSRNRGPYEQYF
TGCGCCAGCAGCCGGAACAGGGGGCCCTACGAGCAGTACTTC
>TRBJ1-6|-|TRBV28|few
CASSLGRSYNSPLHF
TGTGCCAGCAGTTTAGGGAGGTCCTATAATTCACCCCTCCACTTT
>TRBJ2-3|TRBD2|TRBV7-2|many
CASRSGLAADTQYF
TGTGCCAGCAGGTCGGGACTAGCGGCAGATACGCAGTATTTT
>TRBJ2-7|-|TRBV7-2|many
CASSLGGTVTSF
TGTGCCAGCAGCTTAGGTGGCACTGTTACTTCATTC